This T cell receptor (beta chain) was sequenced in a study of spatial heterogeneity in lung cancer. Study as a whole: Raw-read counts averaged over ten per unique TCR and UMI combination.

The CDR3 runs 15 residues. Trimming removed 6 bases from V and 5 bases from J; junction bases left unmatched: 10. Germline V gene lookup returns CDR1 SNHLY and CDR2 FYNNEI. A unique molecular identifier was carried by every single TCR cDNA molecule. TCRdb redid the calling of the 5' RACE reads with MiXCR, one entry per CDR3 protein. The sample carries around 14,000 distinct CDR3 sequences, 3.6% recorded once. At least ten counts were recorded for this clonotype. The library was built for alpha chains, so this beta chain is an off-target read and its size means little. The time point: sample taken at primary tumor resection. Samples were donated by 72 untreated early-stage non-small cell lung cancer patients.

The source material was normal lung tissue next to the tumor, sampled at surgery. This receptor was identified in a male donor with early-stage non-small cell lung cancer. This chain uses TRBV2 with TRBJ2-5, with TRBD1 identical over 9 bases. The CDR3 is CASRATGTGPETQYF. Written as DNA, the CDR3 is TGTGCCAGCAGGGCAACCGGGACAGGGCCGGAGACCCAGTACTTC.